The 30 T cell receptor beta chains below come from one sample, sequenced in a study of blood T cell repertoires in COVID-19. Using immunoSEQ multiplex PCR, the repertoire was profiled, and TCRdb retains in-frame clones only, with some absent. The sample includes about 230,000 clones, 70% to 90% of them seen just once. Sequencing was carried out using peripheral blood. Receptors originate from a woman in her 70s with active or convalescent COVID-19.

The V call is TRBV11-2, the J call TRBJ2-2, with 8 bases that match TRBD2. Germline V gene lookup returns CDR1 SGHAT and CDR2 FQNNGV. Germline trimming cut 3 bases from V and 1 base from J; bases unmatched to any gene: 4. The CDR3 has 16 amino acids. CDR3 in amino acids: CASSFTSGRNTGELFF. The CDR3 DNA follows: TGTGCCAGCAGCTTTACTAGCGGACGGAACACCGGGGAGCTGTTTTTT.

The chain employs TRBV18 and TRBJ2-2, with 7 nucleotides matching TRBD2. The CDR3 extends over 16 amino acids. Germline V gene lookup returns CDR1 KGHSH and CDR2 LQKENI. The ends lost 3 bases at V and 5 bases at J; junction bases unmatched: 9. The CDR3 loop reads CASSPPGRERTGELFF. The CDR3 coding sequence is TGTGCCAGCTCACCGCCGGGGCGGGAGCGGACCGGGGAGCTGTTTTTT.

The chain recombines TRBV28 with TRBJ1-5; 8 bases map to TRBD1. The CDR3 has 14 amino acids. CDR1 MDHEN and CDR2 SYDVKM come from the germline V gene. J lost 6 bases, V lost 2 bases, and 3 bases had no gene match. In DNA form, the CDR3 reads TGTGCCAGCAGTTTACAGGGGGCGACTCAGCCCCAGCATTTT. This translates into CASSLQGATQPQHF.

The rearrangement links TRBV29-1 to TRBJ2-3, with 9 bases aligning to TRBD2. The V gene's germline CDR1 is SQVTM and CDR2 ANQGSEA. V dropped 4 bases and J dropped 4; count of bases not matched to a gene: 6. This CDR3 has 14 amino acids. The CDR3: CSVGASGMADTQYF. CDR3 nucleotide sequence: TGCAGCGTTGGGGCTAGCGGGATGGCAGATACGCAGTATTTT.

This CDR3 reads CASSQAGGQVSYEQYF. CDR3 sequence (DNA): TGTGCCAGCAGCCAAGCGGGGGGGCAGGTCTCCTACGAGCAGTACTTC. The rearrangement links TRBV4-2 to TRBJ2-7; 8 nucleotides line up with TRBD2. The CDR3 contains 16 residues. J was trimmed by 0 bases and V by 1 base; bases with no gene match: 5. CDR1 and CDR2 from the germline V gene are LGHNA and YNFKEQ.

This sequence joins TRBV5-1 and TRBJ1-6; D is perhaps TRBD1 (5 bases). The ends were cut back, 2 bases at V and 8 bases at J, with 11 bases in the middle. Germline V CDR1 and CDR2: SGHRS, YFSETQ. This CDR3 spans 14 amino acids. The CDR3 region is CASSFGGVDSPLHF. As DNA, the CDR3 is TGCGCCAGCAGCTTCGGAGGGGTCGATTCACCCCTCCACTTT.

This chain links TRBV6-2 or TRBV6-3 with TRBJ1-2; D gene unclear. The V gene lost 5 bases and the J gene lost 4 bases, with 8 bases spanning the gap. The CDR3 is 12 amino acids. CDR1 and CDR2 from the germline V gene are MNHEY and SVGEGT. The CDR3 nucleotides are TGTGCCAGCAGTCGTCACTCCTATGGCTACACCTTC. Translating it yields CASSRHSYGYTF.

The sample holds a few counts of this clone. This rearrangement joins TRBV6-5 to TRBJ1-6; tentative D call: TRBD1 (6 bases). Germline loops: CDR1 MNHEY, CDR2 SVGAGI. The V end lost 7 bases, the J end lost 9 bases, and 19 bases lay between the germline ends. CDR3 length equals 15 residues. CDR3 sequence (DNA): TGTGCCAGCACCCCTGGGGGAGGGGGTGGTTCACCCCTCCACTTT. Translation gives CASTPGGGGGSPLHF.

The chain carries TRBV6-5 and TRBJ1-6; D remains ambiguous. CDR1 and CDR2 (germline): MNHEY, SVGAGI. CDR3 length equals 16 residues. Deletions cut 2 bases from V and 0 bases from J, with 8 bases between. CDR3 amino acids: CASSYDSSSYNSPLHF. CDR3 sequence (DNA): TGTGCCAGCAGTTACGACTCGAGCTCCTATAATTCACCCCTCCACTTT.

This chain uses TRBV15 with TRBJ2-2; 7 bases agree with TRBD1. CDR1 is LNHNV and CDR2 is YYDKDF in the germline V gene (reference sequence). V lost 8 bases and J lost 4; bases outside the gene matches: 4. CDR3 size: 13 residues. CDR3: CATEQGSTGELFF. For the CDR3, the DNA is TGTGCCACCGAACAGGGGAGCACCGGGGAGCTGTTTTTT.

With regard to this clone: At the DNA level, this CDR3 is encoded by other sequences in the same sample as well. The V and J genes are TRBV29-1 and TRBJ1-1, with 8 bases lining up with TRBD1. The CDR3 is made up of 11 amino acids. CDR1 is SQVTM, CDR2 ANQGSEA, per germline. The J segment lost 6 bases and the V segment lost 4 bases, leaving 1 base of the junction unmatched. The CDR3 loop reads CSVGTGSEAFF. As DNA, the CDR3 is TGCAGCGTTGGGACAGGGTCTGAAGCTTTCTTT. The full variable domain, in which reference TRBV29-1 and TRBJ1-1 provide the parts outside the CDR3, is SAVISQKPSRDICQRGTSLTIQCQVDSQVTMMFWYRQQPGQSLTLIATANQGSEATYESGFVIDKFPISRPNLTFSTLTVSNMSPEDSSIYLCSVGTGSEAFFGQGTRLTVV.

The CDR3 DNA reads as TGTGCCAGCAGCTTAAGCGCGGGACTTGGGGGCTACGAGCAGTACTTC. Its protein is CASSLSAGLGGYEQYF. The V and J genes are TRBV7-2 and TRBJ2-7, with D perhaps TRBD2 (6 bases). Trimming removed 2 bases from V and 3 bases from J, with 17 bases in between. The germline gives CDR1 SGHTA, CDR2 FQGNSA. CDR3 length: 16 residues.

The chain carries TRBV18 and TRBJ2-1; 8 nucleotides line up with TRBD1. Germline CDR1 reads KGHSH; CDR2 reads LQKENI. V lost 3 bases and J lost 8; bases outside the gene matches: 9. This CDR3 spans 15 amino acids. The CDR3 sequence: CASSPQTGAVDEQFF. The CDR3 coding sequence is TGTGCCAGCTCACCTCAGACAGGGGCAGTGGATGAGCAGTTCTTC.

V is TRBV19 and J is TRBJ1-1; a weak D match, TRBD1 (5 bases). CDR1 LNHDA and CDR2 SQIVND come from the germline V gene (reference sequence). This CDR3 has 14 residues. Trimming pared 3 bases from V and 4 bases from J, leaving 12 bases between. In nucleotides, the CDR3 is TGTGCCAGTAGTATCGTTCCGGGGGGCACTGAAGCTTTCTTT. Translated: CASSIVPGGTEAFF.

This chain uses TRBV5-6 with TRBJ2-1; a possible D gene is TRBD2 (7 bases). CDR3 size: 15 residues. V was trimmed by 2 bases and J by 2 bases, leaving 11 bases between them. Per the germline V gene, CDR1 is SGHDT and CDR2 is YYEEEE. The chain's CDR3 is CASSLGGGPYNEQFF. The CDR3 bases are TGTGCCAGCAGCTTAGGGGGGGGTCCCTACAATGAGCAGTTCTTC.

The V gene is TRBV3-1 (or the pseudogene TRBV3-2), the J gene TRBJ2-2, with D perhaps matching TRBD2 (5 bases). Between the trimmed V and J ends, which lost 1 base and 0 bases, there was a span of 9 bases. The CDR3 sequence is 16 residues long. Germline CDR1 reads LGHDT; CDR2 reads YNNKEL (reference sequence). The CDR3 coding sequence is TGTGCCAGCAGCCAAGGAAGGACTTCGAACACCGGGGAGCTGTTTTTT. Amino acids: CASSQGRTSNTGELFF.

The V and J genes are TRBV18 and TRBJ1-3; TRBD1 might be the D (5 bases). CDR3 size: 16 residues. V lost 3 bases to trimming and J lost 0 bases, with 12 bases between them. Germline CDR1 reads KGHSH; CDR2 reads LQKENI. In DNA form, the CDR3 reads TGTGCCAGCTCACCCCCGAACAGGAGCTCTGGAAACACCATATATTTT. As protein: CASSPPNRSSGNTIYF.

The rearrangement links TRBV7-9 to TRBJ1-2, with 7 nucleotides matching TRBD1. From germline, CDR1 is SEHNR and CDR2 FQNEAQ (reference sequence). CDR3 size: 15 residues. Trimming removed 1 base from V and 6 bases from J; junction bases left unmatched: 8. The CDR3 DNA is TGTGCCAGCAGCTTAGTGGCAGGGGGAATTGATGGCTACACCTTC. Protein: CASSLVAGGIDGYTF. The full variable domain, its missing parts supplied by reference TRBV7-9 and TRBJ1-2, is DTGVSQNPRHKITKRGQNVTFRCDPISEHNRLYWYRQTLGQGPEFLTYFQNEAQLEKSRLLSDRFSAERPKGSFSTLEIQRTEQGDSAMYLCASSLVAGGIDGYTFGSGTRLTVV.

This clone was recorded once. The chain recombines TRBV5-1 with TRBJ2-1, with 11 bases lining up with TRBD2. V lost 3 bases and J lost 2; bases outside the gene matches: 4. The CDR3 runs to 16 residues. The V gene's germline CDR1 is SGHRS and CDR2 YFSETQ. CDR3 in amino acids: CASSSFSGGAYNEQFF. The CDR3 DNA reads TGCGCCAGCAGCTCCTTTAGCGGGGGGGCCTACAATGAGCAGTTCTTC.

The chain carries TRBV7-9 and TRBJ2-2; TRBD2 matches at 14 bases. The germline V gene encodes CDR1 SEHNR and CDR2 FQNEAQ (reference sequence). Losses at the gene ends were 0 bases for V and 4 bases for J; bases not matched to a gene: 4. The length of the CDR3 is 18 residues. For the CDR3, the DNA is TGTGCCAGCAGCTTAGCGGGACTAGCGGGAGCGGGCACCGGGGAGCTGTTTTTT. It specifies CASSLAGLAGAGTGELFF.

This CDR3 is CASIPGGSSYNSPLHF. As DNA, the CDR3 is TGTGCCAGCATTCCGGGGGGGAGCTCCTATAATTCACCCCTCCACTTT. The rearrangement joins TRBV28 to TRBJ1-6, with D maybe TRBD1 (5 bases). The CDR3 covers 16 residues. Germline CDR1 MDHEN, CDR2 SYDVKM. Trimming removed 7 bases at V and 0 bases at J, with 13 bases between.

The rearrangement uses TRBV2 and TRBJ1-4; 9 positions agree with TRBD1. The ends lost 6 bases at V and 1 base at J; junction bases unmatched: 9. The CDR3 is 17 amino acids. The germline gives CDR1 SNHLY, CDR2 FYNNEI. The CDR3 DNA reads TGTGCCAGCAGATCCCGGACAGGGGTCATAACTAATGAAAAACTGTTTTTT. Protein: CASRSRTGVITNEKLFF.

The chain links TRBV2 to TRBJ2-5, with D possibly TRBD2 on 6 matching bases. This CDR3 comprises 14 residues. Germline values: CDR1 SNHLY, CDR2 FYNNEI. The V gene lost 2 bases and the J gene lost 7 bases, with 14 bases spanning the gap. The CDR3 DNA follows: TGTGCCAGCAGTGAAAGTTTGGGTAGCGGGACCCAGTACTTC. Encoded protein: CASSESLGSGTQYF. The complete variable domain, with remaining parts taken from reference TRBV2 and TRBJ2-5, reads EPEVTQTPSHQVTQMGQEVILRCVPISNHLYFYWYRQILGQKVEFLVSFYNNEISEKSEIFDDQFSVERPDGSNFTLKIRSTKLEDSAMYFCASSESLGSGTQYFGPGTRLLVL.

The chain employs TRBV3-1 (or the pseudogene TRBV3-2) and TRBJ1-3; D gene unclear. Trimming removed 2 bases from V and 0 bases from J, with 11 bases in between. Germline V gene sequence: CDR1 LGHDT, CDR2 YNNKEL (reference sequence). This CDR3 is built from 16 residues. The chain's CDR3 is CASSQTAATSGNTIYF. Here the CDR3 DNA reads TGTGCCAGCAGCCAAACGGCGGCAACCTCTGGAAACACCATATATTTT.

The chain has TRBV19 and TRBJ1-6, with D tentatively TRBD1 (6 bases). Trimming pared 6 bases from V and 9 bases from J, leaving 9 bases between. Germline V gene lookup returns CDR1 LNHDA and CDR2 SQIVND (reference sequence). The CDR3 is made up of 12 amino acids. The CDR3 loop is CASRTGLSPLHF. As DNA, the CDR3 is TGTGCCAGTAGAACAGGGCTTTCACCCCTCCACTTT.

This clone appeared a single time. The CDR3 DNA reads TGCAGCGTGACGGAGGCAGGCAGTGAAAAACTGTTTTTT. Protein: CSVTEAGSEKLFF. This rearrangement joins TRBV29-1 to TRBJ1-4, with no clear D. This CDR3 comprises 13 residues. V was cut by 6 bases and J by 7 bases, with 15 bases left in between. In germline, CDR1 is SQVTM, CDR2 ANQGSEA.

Only a few counts were recorded for this clone. The chain links TRBV19 to TRBJ1-3; possible D gene TRBD1, 5 bases. The CDR3 has 14 residues. The V and J ends lost 2 bases and 4 bases respectively, with 9 bases between them. The germline V gene encodes CDR1 LNHDA and CDR2 SQIVND (reference sequence). CDR3 amino acids: CASSIQGFGNTIYF. DNA for the CDR3: TGTGCCAGTAGTATACAGGGTTTCGGAAACACCATATATTTT.

V is TRBV7-8 and J is TRBJ2-1, with 8 bases lining up with TRBD2. The CDR3 is 16 amino acids. The V segment lost 5 bases and the J segment 7 bases; nucleotides outside the gene matches: 13. Germline lookup yields CDR1 SGHVS and CDR2 FQNEAQ. The CDR3 nucleotides are TGTGCCAGCAGCACCACAAGCGGGAGTCGGGGGAATGAGCAGTTCTTC. Translated: CASSTTSGSRGNEQFF.

This chain uses TRBV7-2 with TRBJ2-1; 13 bases line up with TRBD2. CDR1 and CDR2 from the germline V gene are SGHTA and FQGNSA. The junction had 5 bases not matched to a gene; V was cut back by 5 bases and J by 4 bases. This CDR3 has 16 residues. The CDR3 DNA follows: TGTGCCAGCAGCCCCAAGGGACTAGCGGGGTACAATGAGCAGTTCTTC. Residues: CASSPKGLAGYNEQFF.

The chain joins TRBV19 to TRBJ2-7; a possible D gene is TRBD1 (7 bases). CDR3 length: 13 amino acids. V was clipped by 6 bases and J by 3 bases, with 12 bases between them. The germline V gene has CDR1 LNHDA and CDR2 SQIVND (reference sequence). As DNA, the CDR3 is TGTGCCAGTAGGGGGGGACAGCACTACGAGCAGTACTTC. Protein: CASRGGQHYEQYF. The full variable domain, with the rest looked up from reference TRBV19 and TRBJ2-7, is DGGITQSPKYLFRKEGQNVTLSCEQNLNHDAMYWYRQDPGQGLRLIYYSQIVNDFQKGDIAEGYSVSREKKESFPLTVTSAQKNPTAFYLCASRGGQHYEQYFGPGTRLTVT.